What follows describes a single TCR beta chain. TCRdb's copy holds only in-frame clones and misses some; the assay was immunoSEQ multiplex PCR. The sample lists 30,000 to 40,000 clones; around 80% were seen once. The sample is drawn from a study of blood T cell repertoires in COVID-19. The receptor was isolated from a woman aged 55-75 years with acute or convalescent COVID-19. The material sequenced was peripheral blood.

CDR3 residues: CASGLAQTYEQYF. In nucleotides, the CDR3 is TGTGCTAGTGGTTTGGCACAGACCTACGAGCAGTACTTC. This chain joins TRBV12-5 and TRBJ2-7; unclear D gene. Trimming pared 1 base from V and 2 bases from J, leaving 6 bases between. The germline V gene has CDR1 LGHNT and CDR2 FRNRAP. This CDR3 spans 13 amino acids.